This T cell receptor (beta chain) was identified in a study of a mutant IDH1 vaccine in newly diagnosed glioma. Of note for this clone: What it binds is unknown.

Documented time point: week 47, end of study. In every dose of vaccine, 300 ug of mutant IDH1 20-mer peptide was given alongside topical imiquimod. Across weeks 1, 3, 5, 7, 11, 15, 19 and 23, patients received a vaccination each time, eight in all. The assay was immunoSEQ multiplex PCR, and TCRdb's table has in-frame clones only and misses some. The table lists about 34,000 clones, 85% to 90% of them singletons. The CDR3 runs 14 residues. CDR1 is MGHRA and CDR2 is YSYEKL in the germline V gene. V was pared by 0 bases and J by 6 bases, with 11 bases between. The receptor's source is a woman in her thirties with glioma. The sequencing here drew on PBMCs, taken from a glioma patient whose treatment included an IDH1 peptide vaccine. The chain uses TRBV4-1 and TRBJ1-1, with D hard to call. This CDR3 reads CASSQDPTTPEAFF. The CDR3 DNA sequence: TGCGCCAGCAGCCAAGACCCCACGACCCCTGAAGCTTTCTTT.